The present TCR beta chain was sequenced within a study of T cell responses to AZD1222 COVID-19 vaccine. In the case of this clone: Its antigen remains unknown.

This CDR3 is 14 amino acids long. Trimming stripped 3 bases from V and 1 base from J, with 11 bases between. Per germline, CDR1 SGHRS and CDR2 YFSETQ. TCRdb's table, derived via immunoSEQ multiplex PCR, lists solely in-frame clones and lacks some. Among 100,000 to 120,000 clones listed, 75% to 90% were seen once. Study-wide results and limits: Vaccine-associated CD4 TCRs ranged over spike, dominating at 160-218 and 743-854. Most donors were white British and more were female, and clonal diversity was possibly underestimated. Two AZD1222 administrations were followed by greater Spike-specific TCR breadth and depth.

The chain uses TRBV5-1 and TRBJ2-7, with D perhaps matching TRBD1 (5 bases). Sequenced here: peripheral blood, sampled 28 days after the second AZD1222 dose. The clonotype originates from an adult who received the AZD1222 COVID-19 vaccine. The CDR3 nucleotides are TGCGCCAGCAGCTGGAAAGGGGATTCCTACGAGCAGTACTTC. Translated, it gives CASSWKGDSYEQYF.